This TCR beta chain was retrieved from a study of control samples from healthy donors and cancer patients. This CDR3 region has 14 residues. V gave up 2 bases and J gave up 0 bases, with 7 bases separating them. Germline V lookup: CDR1 SGHRS, CDR2 YFSETQ. Clones were read by immunoSEQ multiplex PCR, and TCRdb kept only the in-frame ones, dropping some. This sample has fewer than 25,000 clones; roughly 80% occur once, and the top ten carry 29%. Sequencing was done on a sample of PBMCs. The chain is built from TRBV5-1 and TRBJ2-3; possible D gene TRBD2, 5 bases. This TCR derives from a man older than 75 with head and neck cancer. The CDR3 DNA reads TGCGCCAGCAGCTTATCGGGAAGCACAGATACGCAGTATTTT. Its protein is CASSLSGSTDTQYF.